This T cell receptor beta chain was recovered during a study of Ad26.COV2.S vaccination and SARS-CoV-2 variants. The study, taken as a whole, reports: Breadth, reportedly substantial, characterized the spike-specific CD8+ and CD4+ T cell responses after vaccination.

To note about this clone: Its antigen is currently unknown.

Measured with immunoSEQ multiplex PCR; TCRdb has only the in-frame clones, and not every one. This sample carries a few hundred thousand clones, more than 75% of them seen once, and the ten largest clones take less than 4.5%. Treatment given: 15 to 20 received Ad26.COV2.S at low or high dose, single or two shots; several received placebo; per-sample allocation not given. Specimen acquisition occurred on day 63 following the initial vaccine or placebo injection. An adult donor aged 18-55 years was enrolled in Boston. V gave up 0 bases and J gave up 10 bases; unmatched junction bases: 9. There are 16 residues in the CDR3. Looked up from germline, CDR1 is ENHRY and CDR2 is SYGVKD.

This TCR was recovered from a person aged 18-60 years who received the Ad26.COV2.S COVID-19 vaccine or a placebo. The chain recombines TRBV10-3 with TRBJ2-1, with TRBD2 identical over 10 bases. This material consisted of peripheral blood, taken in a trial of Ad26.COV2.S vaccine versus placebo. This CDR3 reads CAISESILAGEGEQFF. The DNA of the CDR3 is TGTGCCATCAGTGAGTCGATTCTAGCGGGGGAAGGGGAGCAGTTCTTC.